A selection of T cell receptor beta chains follows, all from one sample in a study of CD8 T cells in ankylosing spondylitis. TCRdb used MiXCR to reprocess the 5' RACE reads, holding one entry per CDR3 protein. This repertoire shows about 750,000 distinct CDR3 sequences, roughly 19% found once; its top ten account for about 19%. The source material was blood, either unsorted or a sorted T cell fraction (not recorded which). The origin of the receptors is a male donor with ankylosing spondylitis. Each CDR3 is given with its conserved first and last residue. The D gene is left open where the match is weak. Rows give clone size only sometimes, using once, few, many, or a class for an expanded clone.

v_gene	d_gene	j_gene	abundance	CDR3nt	CDR3aa
TRBV6-1	.	TRBJ1-2	.	TGTGCCAGCAGTGAAGGAAGAATCTATGGCTACACCTTC	CASSEGRIYGYTF
TRBV7-9	.	TRBJ1-1	few	TGTGCCAGCAGCTTATTGGCAGCGATGAACACTGAAGCTTTCTTT	CASSLLAAMNTEAFF
TRBV27	.	TRBJ2-5	few	TGTGCCAGCAGTTCCCTCGAGGGGCCCCCCGAGACCCAGTACTTC	CASSSLEGPPETQYF
TRBV6-1	.	TRBJ2-2	few	TGTGCCAGCATGGACAGTCAACTGATCGGGGAGCTGTTTTTT	CASMDSQLIGELFF
TRBV10-2	.	TRBJ1-4	.	TGCGCCAGCAGTGGTAGGGGTTCGGATGAAAAACTGTTTTTT	CASSGRGSDEKLFF
TRBV12-5	.	TRBJ1-2	.	TGTGCTAGTGGTGAGGGACTGCCCTATGGCTACACCTTC	CASGEGLPYGYTF
TRBV28	.	TRBJ2-5	once	TGTGCCAGCAGGGGTCCGGAGACCCAGTACTTC	CASRGPETQYF
TRBV7-3	.	TRBJ1-1	few	TGTGCCAGCAGCTCGGACGGGAGCCTTGAAGCTTTCTTT	CASSSDGSLEAFF
TRBV20-1	TRBD2	TRBJ2-7	few	TGCAGTGCTAGCGGCGTCGGACTAGCCTCCTACGAGCAGTACTTC	CSASGVGLASYEQYF
TRBV4-2	.	TRBJ1-3	once	TGTGCCAGCAGCCAAGATCCCGGGGGTCTTGTCAACACCATATTTTTT	CASSQDPGGLVNTIFF
TRBV5-1	TRBD1	TRBJ2-2	.	TGCGCCAGCAGGGGACAGGGATTAACCGGGGAGCTGTTTTTT	CASRGQGLTGELFF
TRBV4-1	TRBD1	TRBJ2-1	once	TGCGCCAGCAGTCGTGAAACAGGGGGTACCTACAATGAGCAGTTCTTC	CASSRETGGTYNEQFF
TRBV12-3/TRBV12-4	TRBD2	TRBJ2-1	.	TGTGCCAGCAGTTTTCGCGGGGGACTCTACAATGAGCAGTTCTTC	CASSFRGGLYNEQFF
TRBV12-3/TRBV12-4	.	TRBJ2-5	.	TGTGCCAGCAGTTTTGGATGGGTGGAAGAGACCCAGTACTTC	CASSFGWVEETQYF
TRBV10-3	.	TRBJ1-1	few	TGTGCCATCAGTGGGGTGGGGACCACTGAAGCTTTCTTT	CAISGVGTTEAFF
TRBV29-1	.	TRBJ1-2	few	TGCAGCGTTGACGTAGGGCTTAACTATGGCTACACCTTC	CSVDVGLNYGYTF
TRBV3-1	.	TRBJ2-2	few	TGTGCCAGCAGGTCCAGCAGTGGGGAGCTGTTTTTT	CASRSSSGELFF
TRBV18	TRBD2	TRBJ2-1	.	TGTGCCAGCTCACCAGGTTCTGAAGCGGGGGGCCCCTACAATGAGCAGTTCTTC	CASSPGSEAGGPYNEQFF
TRBV6-1	.	TRBJ1-5	few	TGTGCCAGCAGGGGCGAAGGGGTGGATCAGCCCCAGCATTTT	CASRGEGVDQPQHF
TRBV4-1	.	TRBJ2-7	.	TGCGCCAGCAGCCAGGTGGGGGTTAAGTACGACGAGCAGTACTTC	CASSQVGVKYDEQYF
TRBV6-5	.	TRBJ2-2	.	TGTGCCAGCAGTTACTCATGGGGGACCGGGGAGCTGTTTTTT	CASSYSWGTGELFF
TRBV7-9	.	TRBJ1-6	few	TGTGCCAGCAGCTGGGCCAGGAATTCACCCCTCCACTTT	CASSWARNSPLHF
TRBV29-1	TRBD2	TRBJ2-7	.	TGCAGCGTTGCCCCCGGCGCTAGCGGGAGTTATGAGCAGTACTTC	CSVAPGASGSYEQYF
TRBV4-2	TRBD2	TRBJ2-3	few	TGTGCCAGCAGCCAAGATGTTGTGGGAGGGGTCACAGATACGCAGTATTTT	CASSQDVVGGVTDTQYF
TRBV27	.	TRBJ1-2	.	TGTGCCAGCAGCCCTTGGGGGGGCAACTATGGCTACACCTTC	CASSPWGGNYGYTF
TRBV20-1	TRBD1	TRBJ1-5	few	TGCAGTGCTAGTGCGGCAGGGGGCAGGGGGAGCAATCAGCCCCAGCATTTT	CSASAAGGRGSNQPQHF
TRBV29-1	.	TRBJ1-2	.	TGCAGCGTTCCACAACCGGGGGGGAACTATGGCTACACCTTC	CSVPQPGGNYGYTF
TRBV6-1	.	TRBJ2-7	few	TGTGCCAGCAGTGTTGTTACGGGATCCTCCTACGAGCAGTACTTC	CASSVVTGSSYEQYF
TRBV18	.	TRBJ1-5	.	TGTGCCAGCTCACCCGGACCTACCGGCCAGCCCCAGCATTTT	CASSPGPTGQPQHF
TRBV3-1	.	TRBJ1-5	few	TGTGCCAGCAGCCAAGTCCCCAATCAGCCCCAGCATTTT	CASSQVPNQPQHF
TRBV20-1	TRBD1	TRBJ2-6	.	TGCAGTGCCGCGGGACAGGGTTACTCTGGGGCCAACGTCCTGACTTTC	CSAAGQGYSGANVLTF
TRBV29-1	.	TRBJ2-3	.	TGCAGCGTTGAGAGTCAGGGTCGGACAGATACGCAGTATTTT	CSVESQGRTDTQYF
TRBV27	TRBD2	TRBJ2-7	few	TGTGCCAGCAGTTTGGGTAGCGGGTCGACCTACGAGCAGTACTTC	CASSLGSGSTYEQYF
TRBV11-3	.	TRBJ2-2	.	TGTGCCAGCAGCTATCGAAGGGAGTTCACCGGGGAGCTGTTTTTT	CASSYRREFTGELFF
TRBV20-1	.	TRBJ2-5	.	TGCAGTGCTAGCGACTGGGGGCATTTTGGGGAGACCCAGTACTTC	CSASDWGHFGETQYF
TRBV20-1	.	TRBJ2-7	.	TGCAGTGCTAGAGTCCCTGGAGGGGCGGGGCCCACCTACGAGCAGTACTTC	CSARVPGGAGPTYEQYF
TRBV5-1	TRBD2	TRBJ2-7	.	TGCGCCAGCAGCTTGCTAGCGGGAGACTTTTCCGAGCAGTACTTC	CASSLLAGDFSEQYF
TRBV5-1	.	TRBJ1-6	.	TGCGCCAGCAGCTTGGCCTGGGGCGGGAGTAATTCACCCCTCCACTTT	CASSLAWGGSNSPLHF
TRBV19	.	TRBJ2-1	.	TGTGCCAGTAGCAGTCGAGCGGTCTCCTACAATGAGCAGTTCTTC	CASSSRAVSYNEQFF
TRBV7-8	.	TRBJ1-5	few	TGTGCCAGCAGCTTAGTAGACAGTTATAGCAATCAGCCCCAGCATTTT	CASSLVDSYSNQPQHF
TRBV6-6	.	TRBJ2-1	few	TGTGCCAGCAGCTCAACGGGGTCTGAGCAGTTCTTC	CASSSTGSEQFF
TRBV12-3/TRBV12-4	.	TRBJ2-2	.	TGTGACAGCAGACCTCAGGGGGGGCGTTCCGGGGAGCTGTTTTTT	CDSRPQGGRSGELFF
TRBV3-1	.	TRBJ2-2	.	TGTGCCAGCAGCCAAGTCTCCGGGACTACCGGGGAGCTGTTTTTT	CASSQVSGTTGELFF
TRBV12-3/TRBV12-4	TRBD2	TRBJ2-2	.	TGTGCCAGCAGTCTGACTAGCGGGGGGGCCCTGAACACCGGGGAGCTGTTTTTT	CASSLTSGGALNTGELFF
TRBV4-1	TRBD2	TRBJ2-7	.	TGCGCCAGCAGCCCTCGACTAGCGGCAGGGGAGCAGTACTTC	CASSPRLAAGEQYF
TRBV5-1	TRBD2	TRBJ2-7	.	TGCGCCAGCAGCTTAACTAGCGGCCTTAGGGAGCAGTACTTC	CASSLTSGLREQYF
TRBV5-6	.	TRBJ2-5	few	TGTGCCAGCAGCTCTGACTCGCTGACCCAGTACTTC	CASSSDSLTQYF
TRBV7-7	.	TRBJ2-1	few	TGTGCCAGCAGCGCCGCCGGGCCTCGAGGAGAGCAGTTCTTC	CASSAAGPRGEQFF
TRBV28	TRBD2	TRBJ2-3	few	TGTGCCAGCATTGGTAGCGGGAGTGGCACAGATACGCAGTATTTT	CASIGSGSGTDTQYF
TRBV28	TRBD1	TRBJ1-1	few	TGTGCCAGCAGCCAAAAAAAAGGGGGCCCTCCAAACACTGAAGCTTTCTTT	CASSQKKGGPPNTEAFF
TRBV12-3/TRBV12-4	.	TRBJ1-3	few	TGTGCCAGCAGTCTAGACAGACCTGGAAACACCATATATTTT	CASSLDRPGNTIYF
TRBV4-1	.	TRBJ1-2	few	TGCGCCAGCAGCCAAGGAGGGGGTTACGACTATGGCTACACCTTC	CASSQGGGYDYGYTF
TRBV4-3	.	TRBJ2-6	.	TGCGCCAGCAGCCAAGATAGTCCACGGACAGCCTTCTCTGGGGCCAACGTCCTGACTTTC	CASSQDSPRTAFSGANVLTF
TRBV10-3	.	TRBJ1-5	.	TGTGCCATCAGTCAGGGGTCTGGGCAGCCCCAGCATTTT	CAISQGSGQPQHF
TRBV11-2	TRBD2	TRBJ2-7	.	TGTGCCAGCAGCACCGACCCAGTCAGGGCTAGCGGGGGCGGGCAGTACTTC	CASSTDPVRASGGGQYF
TRBV5-5	.	TRBJ2-1	.	TGTGCCAGCAGCTTGGGGGGCGCATCCAATGAGCAGTTCTTC	CASSLGGASNEQFF
TRBV20-1	.	TRBJ1-1	few	TGCAGTGCTAGTTCTTTCACTGAAGCTTTCTTT	CSASSFTEAFF